This TCR beta chain is drawn from a study of blood T cell repertoires in COVID-19 (TCRdb year 2020). In the study overall: Samples from collaborators originated in the United States, Italy and Spain and spanned both the acute and convalescent phases of COVID-19. The prospective study material was composed of cDNA or gDNA derived from T cells, B-cell-depleted T cells, or PBMCs. The repertoires were released in a freely available public database meant as a resource for research on the immune response to SARS-CoV-2. Subjects who had been exposed to COVID-19, were actively infected with it, or had recovered from it provided the deeply sampled blood TCRbeta repertoires that made up the dataset. Samples came from the ongoing ImmuneRACE study (first 160 participants) plus 1,254 subjects from 6 global collaborators. HLA class I and class II types, where available, came from metadata supplied by the sample provider rather than from assay-based typing. A de-identified subject ID, COVID-19 status, age in years and sex were almost always included in the sample metadata.

Results and caveats for the whole study, not just this receptor: How much clinical and demographic metadata was included differed by source and by participant, and the metadata was provided uncurated.

V loses 6 bases at its end and J loses 6 bases; junction bases beyond the gene matches: 6. CDR1 and CDR2, looked up from the germline V gene (reference sequence), are LNHDA and SQIVND. The CDR3 goes from the cysteine to the phenylalanine over 16 residues. Only the CDR3 DNA is retained, 48 bases long and in frame from the first base. Each collaborating institution followed its own protocols to collect whole blood in K2EDTA tubes. For TCRbeta analysis, collaborator samples were shipped as frozen whole blood, as isolated PBMCs, or as DNA extracted from either sample type. Note on this clone: Its antigen remains undetermined. No quality values exist for individual bases; no much larger clone is one base distant.

TCRbeta CDR3 regions were amplified from genomic DNA using the immunoSEQ Assay, a bias-controlled multiplex PCR. The source study handled its data this way. The number of nucleated cells in each sample was estimated from the amplification of reference gene primers within the assay. To quantify the absolute abundance of each unique TCRbeta CDR3 rearrangement, sequence reads were collapsed and filtered. Productive Simpson clonality was computed per sample as the square root of Simpson's diversity index over productive rearrangements. Entries here come from immuneACCESS through TCRdb and include only in-frame sequences with V and J called. Some clones fail to appear in such tables; in the studies checked, an unresolved V gene covers under half of the shortfall, and the cause of the remainder is unknown. That table is the source of V, J and clone size, and D and trimming were worked out from the DNA. The sample table shows 150,000 to 200,000 clones, and roughly 80% are seen once. The ten largest account for over 5% of the sample.

The chain employs TRBV19 and TRBJ2-3; 16 central nucleotides agree with TRBD2. The sample consisted of peripheral blood. The sequence derives from a woman in her twenties or thirties with acute or convalescent COVID-19. In nucleotide form, the sequence is TGTGCCAGTAGATGGGGGACTAGCGGGAGGGCGGATACGCAGTATTTT. This translates into CASRWGTSGRADTQYF.